The 27 T cell receptor beta chains presented below share a single source sample, sequenced in a study of blood T cell repertoires in COVID-19. Libraries were prepared by immunoSEQ multiplex PCR; TCRdb keeps only in-frame clonotypes and omits some of them. Of 150,000 to 200,000 clones in the sample, around 90% were seen once. The sample taken for sequencing was PBMCs or T cells enriched from blood (not recorded which). These receptors all come from a young woman who had recovered from COVID-19.

The genes are TRBV27 and TRBJ1-6, with TRBD1 identical over 8 bases. Germline V gene sequence: CDR1 MNHEY, CDR2 SMNVEV (reference sequence). There are 16 residues in the CDR3. The ends lost 2 bases at V and 2 bases at J; junction bases unmatched: 2. DNA of the CDR3: TGTGCCAGCAGTTTAGGGACAGGTCCCTATAATTCACCCCTCCACTTT. Amino acids: CASSLGTGPYNSPLHF.

The CDR3 loop is CASSLLPSYGELFF. CDR3 nucleotide sequence: TGTGCCAGCAGCCTCCTCCCCTCGTACGGGGAGCTGTTTTTT. The chain employs TRBV27 and TRBJ2-2; unclear D gene. CDR1 is MNHEY, CDR2 SMNVEV, per germline (reference sequence). The CDR3 is 14 amino acids. The V end was cut by 6 bases, the J end by 7 bases, with 15 bases between.

The chain recombines TRBV25-1 with TRBJ2-7; 8 bases are shared with TRBD2. Per germline, CDR1 MGHDK and CDR2 SYGVNS. The CDR3 runs to 14 residues. Unmatched junction bases numbered 6, after V lost 6 bases and J lost 2 bases. This chain's CDR3 is CASRGGLVPYEQYF. CDR3 bases: TGTGCCAGCAGGGGGGGACTAGTCCCCTACGAGCAGTACTTC.

The chain is built from TRBV5-4 and TRBJ1-1; 7 nucleotides agree with TRBD1. The ends lost 5 bases at V and 6 bases at J; junction bases unmatched: 10. This CDR3 has 14 residues. In germline, CDR1 is SGHNT, CDR2 YYREEE (reference sequence). In DNA, the CDR3 is TGTGCCAGCAGTCAGACCACAGGGGTCTCTGAAGCTTTCTTT. It translates to CASSQTTGVSEAFF. Full variable domain (rest looked up from reference TRBV5-4 and TRBJ1-1): ETGVTQSPTHLIKTRGQQVTLRCSSQSGHNTVSWYQQALGQGPQFIFQYYREEENGRGNFPPRFSGLQFPNYSSELNVNALELDDSALYLCASSQTTGVSEAFFGQGTRLTVV.

This chain joins TRBV27 and TRBJ2-7; 9 bases line up with TRBD2. Germline lookup yields CDR1 MNHEY and CDR2 SMNVEV (reference sequence). V was pared by 8 bases and J by 6 bases, with 14 bases of the junction left unmatched. This CDR3 spans 15 amino acids. The CDR3 coding sequence is TGTGCCAGCTCGCGAGGGGCGGGAGGGCTGTCCGAGCAGTACTTC. The encoded protein is CASSRGAGGLSEQYF.

The chain links TRBV7-2 to TRBJ2-7; the match to TRBD1 covers 7 bases. This CDR3 spans 15 amino acids. The V gene's germline CDR1 is SGHTA and CDR2 FQGNSA. The J segment lost 1 base and the V segment lost 2 bases, leaving 5 bases of the junction unmatched. CDR3: CASSLRQGVSYEQYF. CDR3 in DNA: TGTGCCAGCAGCTTAAGACAGGGCGTTTCCTACGAGCAGTACTTC.

This clone was seen only once. The genes are TRBV19 and TRBJ1-4; 7 positions match TRBD1. Germline V lookup: CDR1 LNHDA, CDR2 SQIVND (reference sequence). J lost 8 bases, V lost 3 bases, and 3 bases had no gene match. The CDR3 totals 13 residues. The CDR3: CASSIDRDEKLFF. As DNA, the CDR3 is TGTGCCAGTAGTATCGACAGGGACGAAAAACTGTTTTTT. The full variable domain, with the rest looked up from reference TRBV19 and TRBJ1-4, is DGGITQSPKYLFRKEGQNVTLSCEQNLNHDAMYWYRQDPGQGLRLIYYSQIVNDFQKGDIAEGYSVSREKKESFPLTVTSAQKNPTAFYLCASSIDRDEKLFFGSGTQLSVL.

As to this clone: The sample has other DNA sequences that encode this CDR3 too. The chain recombines TRBV20-1 with TRBJ1-5, with TRBD1 identical over 9 bases. With V trimmed by 3 bases and J by 4 bases, 7 bases remained unmatched. The CDR3 is 15 residues long. Germline values: CDR1 DFQATT, CDR2 SNEGSKA (reference sequence). The CDR3 region is CSASIQGAGNQPQHF. As DNA, the CDR3 is TGCAGTGCTAGTATACAGGGGGCTGGGAATCAGCCCCAGCATTTT.

The gene calls are TRBV19 and TRBJ1-1; possible D gene TRBD1, 5 bases. Germline V CDR1 and CDR2: LNHDA, SQIVND (reference sequence). With 4 bases removed from V and 0 bases from J, the gap between germline ends came to 12 bases. The length of the CDR3 is 15 residues. CDR3 sequence: CASSRGGFMNTEAFF. For the CDR3, the DNA is TGTGCCAGTAGTAGGGGGGGGTTTATGAACACTGAAGCTTTCTTT.

V is TRBV13 and J is TRBJ1-5, with D possibly TRBD1 on 6 matching bases. Trimming cost V 5 bases and J 4 bases, with 12 bases left between them. CDR1 is PRHDT, CDR2 FYEKMQ, per germline (reference sequence). This CDR3 has 14 amino acids. In nucleotides, the CDR3 is TGTGCCAGCAGCGCCGGACAGCGAAATCAGCCCCAGCATTTT. Translation: CASSAGQRNQPQHF.

The rearrangement joins TRBV28 to TRBJ1-1; D is possibly TRBD1 (5 bases). This CDR3 has 13 residues. Germline CDR1 reads MDHEN; CDR2 reads SYDVKM. Trimming removed 3 bases at V and 1 base at J, with 6 bases between. The CDR3 DNA reads as TGTGCCAGCAGTTTCGACAGGAACACTGAAGCTTTCTTT. It codes for CASSFDRNTEAFF.

In its sample, this clone was seen a few times. V gene TRBV18 combines with J gene TRBJ2-2; D might be TRBD1 (6 bases). V lost 2 bases and J lost 5, with 12 bases in between. Germline lookup yields CDR1 KGHSH and CDR2 LQKENI. The CDR3 is made up of 15 amino acids. This CDR3 reads CASSPADRGTGELFF. The CDR3, as DNA: TGTGCCAGCTCACCAGCGGACAGAGGGACCGGGGAGCTGTTTTTT.

The chain uses TRBV30 and TRBJ2-7; D perhaps matches TRBD1 (7 bases). Germline V gene lookup returns CDR1 GTSNPN and CDR2 SVGIG (reference sequence). The length of the CDR3 is 14 residues. Between the trimmed V and J ends, which lost 2 bases and 2 bases, there was a span of 13 bases. CDR3 loop: CAWSRGTEAYEQYF. Written as DNA, the CDR3 is TGTGCCTGGAGTCGCGGGACAGAGGCCTACGAGCAGTACTTC.

The chain recombines TRBV2 with TRBJ1-2, with TRBD1 matching over 7 bases. The trim removed 7 bases at V and 8 bases at J, leaving 10 bases unmatched. This CDR3 is 13 amino acids long. Germline CDR1 is SNHLY and CDR2 is FYNNEI. This CDR3 is CASKAEGAGGYTF. The CDR3 DNA reads as TGTGCCAGCAAGGCGGAGGGGGCGGGAGGCTACACCTTC.

This sequence joins TRBV5-4 and TRBJ1-2, with TRBD1 as a possible D gene (5 bases). This CDR3 is built from 13 residues. V shed 4 bases and J shed 4 bases, with 11 bases lying between them. CDR1 is SGHNT and CDR2 is YYREEE in the germline V gene (reference sequence). This CDR3 is CASSPETAYGYTF. Written as DNA, the CDR3 is TGTGCCAGCAGCCCGGAGACAGCCTATGGCTACACCTTC.

V usage is TRBV28 and J usage is TRBJ1-3, with TRBD1 matching over 9 bases. Germline trimming cut 2 bases from V and 2 bases from J; bases unmatched to any gene: 7. The CDR3 totals 17 residues. The germline CDR1 and CDR2 sequences are MDHEN and SYDVKM. The CDR3 here is CASSLITRTGAGNTIYF. CDR3 DNA sequence: TGTGCCAGCAGTTTAATAACTCGGACAGGGGCTGGAAACACCATATATTTT.

The V and J genes are TRBV10-2 and TRBJ2-3, with 12 nucleotides matching TRBD2. CDR1 is WSHSY, CDR2 SAAADI, per germline. V lost 6 bases, J lost 0 bases, and 1 base stayed unmatched. The CDR3 sequence is 15 residues long. CDR3 coding DNA: TGCGCCAGCAGCACTAGCGGGGGGAGCACAGATACGCAGTATTTT. Residues: CASSTSGGSTDTQYF.

V is TRBV18 and J is TRBJ1-1, with TRBD1 as a possible D gene (5 bases). The germline CDR1 and CDR2 sequences are KGHSH and LQKENI. V was cut by 10 bases and J by 1 base, with 19 bases left in between. The CDR3 loop spans 15 amino acids. DNA for the CDR3: TGTGCCACGCAACTTGGCCTGCAGGGGAACACTGAAGCTTTCTTT. Residues: CATQLGLQGNTEAFF.

This chain uses TRBV2 with TRBJ1-4, with D possibly matching TRBD1 (6 bases). Trimming stripped 7 bases from V and 3 bases from J, with 15 bases between. This CDR3 has 15 amino acids. Germline CDR1 is SNHLY and CDR2 is FYNNEI. The CDR3 bases are TGTGCCAGCACCCCCGGGGGGCGATCTAATGAAAAACTGTTTTTT. Protein: CASTPGGRSNEKLFF. Together with reference TRBV2 and TRBJ1-4, the CDR3 gives the full variable domain: EPEVTQTPSHQVTQMGQEVILRCVPISNHLYFYWYRQILGQKVEFLVSFYNNEISEKSEIFDDQFSVERPDGSNFTLKIRSTKLEDSAMYFCASTPGGRSNEKLFFGSGTQLSVL.

This chain links TRBV7-3 with TRBJ2-3, with a weak D call TRBD1 (6 bases). The CDR3 runs 15 residues. Trimming removed 5 bases from V and 4 bases from J, with 16 bases in between. The germline gives CDR1 SGHTA, CDR2 FQGTGA. CDR3 amino acids: CASSEQGRGPDTQYF. CDR3 DNA: TGTGCCAGCAGCGAACAGGGTAGGGGCCCAGATACGCAGTATTTT. Full variable domain (rest looked up from reference TRBV7-3 and TRBJ2-3): GAGVSQTPSNKVTEKGKYVELRCDPISGHTALYWYRQSLGQGPEFLIYFQGTGAADDSGLPNDRFFAVRPEGSVSTLKIQRTERGDSAVYLCASSEQGRGPDTQYFGPGTRLTVL.

This clone was picked up one time. The chain couples TRBV24-1 to TRBJ2-3; 9 nucleotides match TRBD1. CDR3 length equals 15 residues. Germline loops: CDR1 KGHDR, CDR2 SFDVKD. The ends lost 4 bases at V and 3 bases at J; junction bases unmatched: 4. CDR3 nucleotides: TGTGCCACCAGTGACCACGGGACAGGGACAGATACGCAGTATTTT. The encoded protein is CATSDHGTGTDTQYF.

This clone has just one count. The chain joins TRBV7-6 to TRBJ2-3, with 7 bases lining up with TRBD2. Unmatched junction bases numbered 4, after V lost 3 bases and J lost 1 base. Looked up from germline, CDR1 is SGHVS and CDR2 is FNYEAQ. This CDR3 is 15 amino acids long. CDR3 in DNA: TGTGCCAGCAGCTTCCTAGCGGAGGGCACAGATACGCAGTATTTT. This codes for CASSFLAEGTDTQYF.

This chain connects TRBV11-2 to TRBJ2-7; D might be TRBD1 (6 bases). Trimming cost V 7 bases and J 4 bases, with 20 bases left between them. The CDR3 is 15 residues long. The V gene's germline CDR1 is SGHAT and CDR2 FQNNGV. CDR3 sequence: CASTLDGTPEYEQYF. DNA of the CDR3: TGTGCCAGCACTCTGGACGGGACACCGGAATACGAGCAGTACTTC.

The gene calls are TRBV3-1 (or the pseudogene TRBV3-2) and TRBJ2-6; weak D call: TRBD2 (6 bases). V lost 2 bases and J 2 bases, leaving 13 bases between the germline ends. Per germline, CDR1 LGHDT and CDR2 YNNKEL (reference sequence). The CDR3 loop spans 17 amino acids. Here the CDR3 DNA reads TGTGCCAGCAGCCAATGGGACTCCCGCGCTGGGGCCAACGTCCTGACTTTC. This encodes CASSQWDSRAGANVLTF.

J is TRBJ1-2 and V is TRBV5-3, with no clear D. TRBV5-3 is assigned to the ORF class and has an uncertain function. Trimming cost V 4 bases and J 2 bases, with 12 bases left between them. This CDR3 has 14 amino acids. CDR3 sequence (DNA): TGTGCCAGAAGCGATGGAGATCCCAACTATGGCTACACCTTC. It yields the protein CARSDGDPNYGYTF.

The rearrangement uses TRBV7-2 and TRBJ2-7; 12 bases are shared with TRBD1. Germline CDR1 and CDR2: SGHTA and FQGNSA. CDR3 size: 14 residues. V lost 8 bases to trimming and J lost 4 bases; unmatched junction nucleotides: 6. The CDR3 DNA reads TGTGCCAGCGCCCCGGGACAGGGGGCATACGAGCAGTACTTC. Translation gives CASAPGQGAYEQYF.

The rearrangement uses TRBV6-2 or TRBV6-3 and TRBJ1-5, with D perhaps TRBD1 (6 bases). CDR3 size: 17 residues. V lost 6 bases, J lost 2 bases, and 20 bases lay in between. The germline gives CDR1 MNHEY, CDR2 SVGEGT. CDR3 amino acids: CASSPRVKGDRNQPQHF. CDR3 bases: TGTGCCAGCAGCCCTCGAGTCAAGGGGGACCGCAATCAGCCCCAGCATTTT.